The rows below give T cell receptor beta chains drawn from one sample of a study of neoadjuvant anti-PD-1 for oral cavity cancer. Using immunoSEQ multiplex PCR, the repertoire was profiled, and TCRdb retains in-frame clones only, with some absent. The sample has around 81,000 clones, about four fifths seen once; the top ten hold over 3%. This material consisted of PBMCs, taken before nivolumab (anti-PD-1) treatment. The source is a person between 40 and 80 years old with oral cavity squamous cell carcinoma. Each CDR3 is given with its conserved first and last residue. D genes are given only for firm matches. Clone size is shown for a subset of rows, as once, few, many or a class of expanded clone.

CDR3aa: CASRLAGPSYNEQFF
CDR3nt: TGTGCCAGCAGGTTAGCGGGGCCCTCCTACAATGAGCAGTTCTTC
abundance: -
d_gene: TRBD2
j_gene: TRBJ2-1
v_gene: TRBV28

CDR3aa: CASSLAGTSTDTQYF
CDR3nt: TGCGCCAGCAGCTTGGCCGGGACTAGCACAGATACGCAGTATTTT
abundance: -
d_gene: -
j_gene: TRBJ2-3
v_gene: TRBV5-1

CDR3aa: CASSPLGQGGEKLFF
CDR3nt: TGTGCCAGCAGTCCCTTAGGACAGGGGGGGGAAAAACTGTTTTTT
abundance: once
d_gene: TRBD1
j_gene: TRBJ1-4
v_gene: TRBV6-6

CDR3aa: CASSLQPNPNEQFF
CDR3nt: TGCGCCAGCAGCCTGCAACCGAACCCCAATGAGCAGTTCTTC
abundance: -
d_gene: -
j_gene: TRBJ2-1
v_gene: TRBV5-1

CDR3aa: CASSSYEQYF
CDR3nt: TGTGCCTCCTCAAGTTACGAGCAGTACTTC
abundance: -
d_gene: -
j_gene: TRBJ2-7
v_gene: TRBV30

CDR3aa: CASGTDYNEQFF
CDR3nt: TGTGCCAGCGGCACAGATTACAATGAGCAGTTCTTC
abundance: -
d_gene: -
j_gene: TRBJ2-1
v_gene: TRBV11-2

CDR3aa: CASSATGASGIYTQYF
CDR3nt: TGTGCCAGCAGTGCGACTGGAGCTAGCGGGATATATACGCAGTATTTT
abundance: -
d_gene: TRBD2
j_gene: TRBJ2-3
v_gene: TRBV2

CDR3aa: CAWNRGLETEAFF
CDR3nt: TGTGCCTGGAATAGGGGGCTTGAAACTGAAGCTTTCTTT
abundance: few
d_gene: TRBD1
j_gene: TRBJ1-1
v_gene: TRBV30

CDR3aa: CASVGFSTGELFF
CDR3nt: TGTGCCAGCGTCGGTTTTAGTACCGGGGAGCTGTTTTTT
abundance: few
d_gene: -
j_gene: TRBJ2-2
v_gene: TRBV6-1

CDR3aa: CASSYGGRGPSYEQYF
CDR3nt: TGTGCCAGCAGTTACGGGGGGCGGGGGCCCTCCTACGAGCAGTACTTC
abundance: -
d_gene: -
j_gene: TRBJ2-7
v_gene: TRBV6-5

CDR3aa: CASSLMATEGTQYF
CDR3nt: TGCGCCAGCAGCTTGATGGCCACCGAGGGGACCCAGTACTTC
abundance: -
d_gene: -
j_gene: TRBJ2-5
v_gene: TRBV5-1

CDR3aa: CASRGRGEQFF
CDR3nt: TGTGCCAGCAGGGGCAGAGGTGAGCAGTTCTTC
abundance: once
d_gene: -
j_gene: TRBJ2-1
v_gene: TRBV25-1

CDR3aa: CASSQDQAGGMAAFF
CDR3nt: TGCGCCAGCAGCCAAGACCAGGCAGGGGGGATGGCAGCTTTCTTT
abundance: once
d_gene: TRBD1
j_gene: TRBJ1-1
v_gene: TRBV4-1

CDR3aa: CAISGGGSTDTQYF
CDR3nt: TGTGCCATCAGTGGGGGCGGTAGCACAGATACGCAGTATTTT
abundance: -
d_gene: -
j_gene: TRBJ2-3
v_gene: TRBV10-3

CDR3aa: CASSQGTGPSYEQYF
CDR3nt: TGCGCCAGCAGCCAGGGGACAGGCCCTTCCTACGAGCAGTACTTC
abundance: -
d_gene: TRBD1
j_gene: TRBJ2-7
v_gene: TRBV4-1

CDR3aa: CASTLVAGEMWETQYF
CDR3nt: TGTGCCAGCACCCTGGTAGCCGGGGAGATGTGGGAGACCCAGTACTTC
abundance: -
d_gene: -
j_gene: TRBJ2-5
v_gene: TRBV5-6

CDR3aa: CASSFLAASYNEQFF
CDR3nt: TGCGCCAGCAGCTTTTTAGCGGCATCCTACAATGAGCAGTTCTTC
abundance: -
d_gene: -
j_gene: TRBJ2-1
v_gene: TRBV5-1

CDR3aa: CASSSPSGTSFLETQYF
CDR3nt: TGTGCCAGCAGCTCCCCTTCAGGGACTAGCTTTTTAGAGACCCAGTACTTC
abundance: few
d_gene: TRBD2
j_gene: TRBJ2-5
v_gene: TRBV9

CDR3aa: CASRTLTGGEKAFF
CDR3nt: TGTGCCAGCAGGACCCTGACAGGCGGGGAAAAAGCTTTCTTT
abundance: -
d_gene: -
j_gene: TRBJ1-1
v_gene: TRBV6-5

CDR3aa: CASSLDYLSVDTQYF
CDR3nt: TGCGCCAGCAGCTTGGACTATCTTTCGGTGGATACGCAGTATTTT
abundance: -
d_gene: -
j_gene: TRBJ2-3
v_gene: TRBV5-1

CDR3aa: CSGGEETQYF
CDR3nt: TGCAGCGGGGGGGAAGAGACCCAGTACTTC
abundance: -
d_gene: -
j_gene: TRBJ2-5
v_gene: TRBV29-1

CDR3aa: CASSRDRQGGYTF
CDR3nt: TGTGCCAGCAGCCGGGACAGACAAGGTGGCTACACCTTC
abundance: -
d_gene: TRBD1
j_gene: TRBJ1-2
v_gene: TRBV14

CDR3aa: CASSSRPGGANTEAFF
CDR3nt: TGTGCCAGCAGCTCCCGACCAGGGGGGGCGAACACTGAAGCTTTCTTT
abundance: -
d_gene: TRBD1
j_gene: TRBJ1-1
v_gene: TRBV11-2

CDR3aa: CASSQPLGGGPDTGELFF
CDR3nt: TGTGCCAGCAGCCAACCCCTCGGGGGAGGGCCTGACACCGGGGAGCTGTTTTTT
abundance: -
d_gene: TRBD2
j_gene: TRBJ2-2
v_gene: TRBV7-3

CDR3aa: CASSTPLSTGGSYNEQFF
CDR3nt: TGTGCCAGCAGCACTCCCCTATCAACAGGGGGCTCCTACAATGAGCAGTTCTTC
abundance: -
d_gene: TRBD1
j_gene: TRBJ2-1
v_gene: TRBV11-2

CDR3aa: CASSKDREEHNGYTF
CDR3nt: TGTGCCAGCAGCAAGGACAGGGAAGAGCATAATGGCTACACCTTC
abundance: -
d_gene: TRBD1
j_gene: TRBJ1-2
v_gene: TRBV27

CDR3aa: CASSLGGSGTYEQYF
CDR3nt: TGCGCCAGCAGCTTGGGAGGTAGCGGGACCTACGAGCAGTACTTC
abundance: once
d_gene: TRBD2
j_gene: TRBJ2-7
v_gene: TRBV5-1